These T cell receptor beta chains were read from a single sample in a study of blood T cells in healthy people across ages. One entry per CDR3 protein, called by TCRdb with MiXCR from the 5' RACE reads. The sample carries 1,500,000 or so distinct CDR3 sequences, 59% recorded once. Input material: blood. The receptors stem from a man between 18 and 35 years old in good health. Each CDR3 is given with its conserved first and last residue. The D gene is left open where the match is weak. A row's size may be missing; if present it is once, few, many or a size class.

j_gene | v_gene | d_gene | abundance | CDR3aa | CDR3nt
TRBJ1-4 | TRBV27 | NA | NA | CASSAVSTLEKLFF | TGTGCCAGCAGTGCAGTGTCAACCCTAGAAAAACTGTTTTTT
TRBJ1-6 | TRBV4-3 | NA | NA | CASSQDGVGSQSPLHF | TGCGCCAGCAGCCAAGATGGGGTGGGGTCTCAATCACCCCTCCACTTT
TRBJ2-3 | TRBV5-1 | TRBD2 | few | CASQRGDHTDTQYF | TGCGCCAGCCAACGGGGGGACCACACAGATACGCAGTATTTT
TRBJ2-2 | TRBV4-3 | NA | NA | CASSQEGYTGELFF | TGCGCCAGCAGCCAAGAGGGGTACACCGGGGAGCTGTTTTTT
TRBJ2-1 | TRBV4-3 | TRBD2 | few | CASSPLTSGGRNEQFF | TGCGCCAGCAGCCCCTTGACTAGCGGGGGGCGAAATGAGCAGTTCTTC
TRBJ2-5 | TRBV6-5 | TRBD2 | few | CASSYESSGETQYF | TGTGCCAGCAGTTACGAATCTAGCGGGGAGACCCAGTACTTC
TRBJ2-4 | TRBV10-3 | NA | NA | CAISGTENIQYF | TGTGCCATCAGTGGGACAGAAAACATTCAGTACTTC
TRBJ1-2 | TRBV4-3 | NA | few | CASSQDQDHYGYTF | TGCGCCAGCAGCCAAGATCAGGATCACTATGGCTACACCTTC
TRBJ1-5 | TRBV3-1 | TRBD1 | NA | CASSQDVGQGYNQPQHF | TGTGCCAGCAGCCAAGATGTCGGACAGGGGTATAATCAGCCCCAGCATTTT
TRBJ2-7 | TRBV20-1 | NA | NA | CSASLRNYEQYF | TGCAGTGCTAGTCTGCGGAACTACGAGCAGTACTTC
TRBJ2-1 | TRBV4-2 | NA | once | CASSQRRGGDNEQFF | TGTGCCAGCAGCCAACGGCGGGGAGGTGACAATGAGCAGTTCTTC
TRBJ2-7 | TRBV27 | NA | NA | CASSSWASSYEQYF | TGTGCCAGCAGTTCGTGGGCAAGCTCCTACGAGCAGTACTTC
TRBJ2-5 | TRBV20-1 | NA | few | CSARGRGWYQETQYF | TGCAGTGCTAGAGGCCGCGGTTGGTACCAAGAGACCCAGTACTTC
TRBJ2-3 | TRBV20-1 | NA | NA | CSARDRREHTDTQYF | TGCAGTGCTAGAGATCGGAGGGAACACACAGATACGCAGTATTTT
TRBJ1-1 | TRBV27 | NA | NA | CASSLAHVNTEAFF | TGTGCCAGCAGTTTGGCCCATGTGAACACTGAAGCTTTCTTT
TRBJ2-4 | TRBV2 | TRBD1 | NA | CASSGDRAKNIQYF | TGTGCCAGCAGTGGGGACAGAGCCAAAAACATTCAGTACTTC
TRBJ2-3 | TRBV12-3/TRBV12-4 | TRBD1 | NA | CASSHDSMDREGTDTQYF | TGTGCCAGCAGTCATGACTCCATGGACAGGGAAGGTACAGATACGCAGTATTTT
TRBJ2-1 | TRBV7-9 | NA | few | CASSLVGREQFF | TGTGCCAGCAGCTTAGTGGGGCGTGAGCAGTTCTTC
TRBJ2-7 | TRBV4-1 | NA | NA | CAGSQGGGRSSYEQYF | TGCGCCGGCAGCCAAGGGGGCGGGAGGAGCTCCTACGAGCAGTACTTC
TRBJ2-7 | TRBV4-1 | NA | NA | CASSHQSSASYEQYF | TGCGCCAGCAGCCATCAAAGCAGTGCCTCCTACGAGCAGTACTTC
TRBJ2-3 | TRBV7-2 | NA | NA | CASPVKADTQYF | TGTGCCAGCCCAGTTAAGGCAGATACGCAGTATTTT
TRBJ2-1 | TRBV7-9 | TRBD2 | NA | CASSLGVAGGRVEQFF | TGTGCCAGCAGCTTAGGGGTAGCGGGGGGTCGTGTTGAGCAGTTCTTC
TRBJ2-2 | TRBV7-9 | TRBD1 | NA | CASSFGTGYTGELFF | TGTGCCAGCAGCTTCGGGACAGGATACACCGGGGAGCTGTTTTTT
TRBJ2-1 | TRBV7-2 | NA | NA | CASSSQTNGSGENEQFF | TGTGCCAGCAGCTCCCAGACTAACGGGAGTGGCGAGAATGAGCAGTTCTTC
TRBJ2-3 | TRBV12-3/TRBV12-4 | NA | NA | CASTRVTDTQYF | TGTGCCAGCACAAGGGTCACAGATACGCAGTATTTT
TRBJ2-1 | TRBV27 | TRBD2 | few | CASSPGTSGSYNEQFF | TGTGCCAGCAGTCCAGGGACTAGCGGCTCCTACAATGAGCAGTTCTTC
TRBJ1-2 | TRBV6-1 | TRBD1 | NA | CASSETTGIGNGYTF | TGTGCCAGCAGTGAAACGACAGGGATAGGAAATGGCTACACCTTC
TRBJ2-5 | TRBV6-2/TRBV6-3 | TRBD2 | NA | CASSYGGEGYQETQYF | TGTGCCAGCAGTTACGGCGGGGAGGGGTACCAAGAGACCCAGTACTTC
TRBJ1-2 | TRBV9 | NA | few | CASSVVWPDRGYTF | TGTGCCAGCAGCGTAGTCTGGCCTGATCGGGGCTACACCTTC
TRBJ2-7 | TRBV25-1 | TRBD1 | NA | CASSAPTGTGGREHEQYF | TGTGCCAGCAGTGCTCCAACCGGGACAGGGGGACGCGAACACGAGCAGTACTTC
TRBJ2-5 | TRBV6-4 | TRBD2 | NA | CASSDIDRGRGETQYF | TGTGCCAGCAGTGACATCGACCGCGGGAGAGGAGAGACCCAGTACTTC
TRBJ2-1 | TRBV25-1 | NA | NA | CVSSTEGEQFF | TGTGTCAGCAGTACGGAAGGTGAGCAGTTCTTC
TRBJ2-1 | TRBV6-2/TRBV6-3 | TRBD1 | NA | CASTQGASEQFF | TGTGCCAGCACCCAGGGGGCTAGTGAGCAGTTCTTC
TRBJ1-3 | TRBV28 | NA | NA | CASSSRDLRHTIYF | TGTGCCAGCAGTTCCCGGGACCTTCGCCACACCATATATTTT
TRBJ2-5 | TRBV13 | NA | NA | CASSPRQSEETQYF | TGTGCCAGCAGCCCACGACAGTCCGAAGAGACCCAGTACTTC
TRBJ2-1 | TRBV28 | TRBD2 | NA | CASSLYLAGAHNEQFF | TGTGCCAGCAGTCTGTATCTAGCGGGGGCCCACAATGAGCAGTTCTTC
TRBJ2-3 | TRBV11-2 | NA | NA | CASETYTDTQYF | TGTGCCAGCGAGACATACACAGATACGCAGTATTTT
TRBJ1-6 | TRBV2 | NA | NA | CASSHPQSNPPLHF | TGTGCCAGCAGCCACCCCCAGAGCAATCCACCCCTCCACTTT
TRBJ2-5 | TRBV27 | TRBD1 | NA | CASIIKQGAQETQYF | TGTGCCAGCATAATCAAACAGGGGGCCCAAGAGACCCAGTACTTC
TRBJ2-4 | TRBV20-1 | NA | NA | CSARGGLAKNIQYF | TGCAGTGCTAGAGGGGGTTTAGCCAAAAACATTCAGTACTTC
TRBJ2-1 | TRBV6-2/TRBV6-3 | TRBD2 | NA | CASGGGLAGYNEQFF | TGTGCCAGCGGGGGGGGACTAGCGGGATACAATGAGCAGTTCTTC